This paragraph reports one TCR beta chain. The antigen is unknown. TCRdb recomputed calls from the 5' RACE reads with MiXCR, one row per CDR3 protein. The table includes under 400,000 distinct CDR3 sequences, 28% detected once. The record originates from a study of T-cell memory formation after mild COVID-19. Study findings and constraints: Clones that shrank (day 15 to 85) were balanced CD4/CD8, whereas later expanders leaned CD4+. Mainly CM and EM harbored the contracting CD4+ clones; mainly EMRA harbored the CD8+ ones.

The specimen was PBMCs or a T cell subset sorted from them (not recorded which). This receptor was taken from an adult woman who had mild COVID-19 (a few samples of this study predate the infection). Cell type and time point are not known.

CDR3 nucleotides: TGTGCCAGCAGCTTTGGGGACAGGCTGGAGACCCAGTACTTC. Protein product: CASSFGDRLETQYF. The chain has TRBV7-6 and TRBJ2-5, with 8 bases matching TRBD1. CDR3 size: 14 residues. J lost 5 bases, V lost 3 bases, and 5 bases had no gene match. Germline assignment: CDR1 SGHVS and CDR2 FNYEAQ.